The TCR beta chain under discussion was sequenced for a study of OX40 agonist ivuxolimab in advanced cancers. Study-level results: Among the lowest peripheral clonal expansion occurred in 0.1-3.0 mg/kg partial responders. The study found that CD8+ T cells averaged more expanded clones than CD4+. CD4+ and CD8+ blood T cells expanded clonally by week 6 at 0.1 to 3.0 mg/kg.

Autoimmune disease history or systemic immunosuppression excluded patients. This table comes from immunoSEQ multiplex PCR, and its TCRdb copy is limited to in-frame clones, with some not included. Of about 56,000 clones listed, around 90% were seen once; the top ten hold 25%. Germline-derived CDR1 and CDR2 are LNHDA and SQIVND (reference sequence). The CDR3 extends over 14 amino acids. The V and J ends lost 4 bases and 5 bases, in that order; junction bases with no gene match: 5. Of note for this clone: Its antigen is as yet unknown.

The receptor comes from an adult with an advanced solid tumor such as melanoma, head and neck, liver or kidney cancer. Source: CD4+ or CD8+ T cells sorted from blood, taken in a trial of the OX40 agonist ivuxolimab. The chain couples TRBV19 to TRBJ2-1, with 7 positions matching TRBD2. The CDR3 reads CASSRTGLNNEQFF. DNA of the CDR3: TGTGCCAGTAGTAGGACGGGACTAAACAATGAGCAGTTCTTC.